This T cell receptor (beta chain) comes out of a study of cytomegalovirus exposure and HLA in healthy donors. General study results and limits: There were 160 or so TCR beta chains listed as cytomegalovirus-associated. As a later analysis showed, a missense DCLRE1C variant was linked to trimming of TCR beta V- and J-genes.

Primers included in the PCR were 60 Vbeta and 13 Jbeta primers. The table came from immunoSEQ multiplex PCR; TCRdb's copy has only in-frame clones and leaves some out. Among 250,000 or so clones, 81% were seen once, and the ten largest hold around 8%. Germline V gene data show CDR1 as SGHRS and CDR2 as YFSETQ. There are 16 residues in the CDR3. With 0 bases clipped from V and 4 bases from J, the junction kept 2 bases outside the gene matches. As for this clone: Antigen specificity is unknown.

This rearrangement joins TRBV5-1 to TRBJ2-2; 11 nucleotides align to TRBD1. Material: PBMCs. This clonotype was obtained from a woman aged 55-70 years in good health and CMV-seropositive. The CDR3 sequence: CASSLAGQGGTGELFF. CDR3 bases: TGCGCCAGCAGCTTGGCGGGACAGGGGGGCACCGGGGAGCTGTTTTTT.